These T cell receptor beta chains were read from a single sample in a study of blood T cell repertoires in COVID-19. Sequenced by immunoSEQ multiplex PCR; TCRdb stores in-frame clones only, minus some. The table has roughly 70,000 clones, 70% to 90% seen once. Material: peripheral blood. These receptors originate from a woman aged 80 or over with active or convalescent COVID-19. Both conserved end residues are part of each CDR3. A D gene is named only where the DNA matches it firmly. Clone size is given for some rows only: seen once, a few or many times, or a class if the clone is expanded.

V gene,J gene,D gene,clone size,CDR3 protein,CDR3 DNA
TRBV9,TRBJ2-1,TRBD1,-,CASSPQVRGQAEEQFF,TGTGCCAGCAGCCCTCAAGTCCGGGGACAGGCCGAAGAGCAGTTCTTC
TRBV5-1,TRBJ2-7,TRBD2,-,CASSLRTSGNRYEQYF,TGCGCCAGCAGCCTCCGGACTAGCGGGAATCGCTACGAGCAGTACTTC
TRBV5-1,TRBJ2-7,TRBD2,-,CASSFNSREGYEQYF,TGCGCCAGCAGCTTTAATTCACGGGAGGGCTACGAGCAGTACTTC
TRBV5-1,TRBJ2-5,-,few,CASSLMRGSQETQYF,TGCGCCAGCAGCTTGATGAGGGGGTCACAAGAGACCCAGTACTTC
TRBV6-5,TRBJ2-7,TRBD1,-,CASSYKTGTVDYEQYF,TGTGCCAGCAGTTATAAGACAGGGACAGTTGACTACGAGCAGTACTTC
TRBV3-1/TRBV3-2,TRBJ2-3,TRBD2,-,CASSPGTSGSSDTQYF,TGTGCCAGCAGCCCAGGGACTAGCGGGAGTTCAGATACGCAGTATTTT
TRBV29-1,TRBJ2-1,-,-,CSVESGNEQFF,TGCAGCGTTGAATCAGGGAATGAGCAGTTCTTC
TRBV19,TRBJ2-3,-,-,CASSNRVDTQYF,TGTGCCAGTAGTAACAGGGTCGATACGCAGTATTTT
TRBV3-1/TRBV3-2,TRBJ1-2,-,once,CASSQHRANYGYTF,TGTGCCAGCAGCCAACACAGGGCCAACTATGGCTACACCTTC
TRBV19,TRBJ2-2,-,-,CASRASDVNTGELFF,TGTGCCAGTAGAGCCAGCGACGTGAACACCGGGGAGCTGTTTTTT
TRBV11-3,TRBJ2-3,-,once,CASSLGQGTDTQYF,TGTGCCAGCAGCTTAGGGCAGGGCACAGATACGCAGTATTTT
TRBV27,TRBJ1-6,TRBD1,-,CASSATGVTWGSPLHF,TGTGCCAGCAGTGCCACAGGGGTTACGTGGGGCTCACCCCTCCACTTT
TRBV6-5,TRBJ2-1,TRBD2,-,CASSYGASGSGEQFF,TGTGCCAGCAGTTACGGTGCTAGCGGGAGCGGTGAGCAGTTCTTC
TRBV7-8,TRBJ2-2,-,-,CASSSHRVAGELFF,TGTGCCAGCAGCTCACACAGGGTGGCCGGGGAGCTGTTTTTT
TRBV28,TRBJ2-1,-,once,CASSLKPPMGHNEQFF,TGTGCCAGCAGTCTAAAACCCCCCATGGGGCACAATGAGCAGTTCTTC
TRBV7-8,TRBJ2-3,TRBD2,-,CASSLSGGLLDTQYF,TGTGCCAGCAGCCTCTCGGGGGGGCTTTTGGATACGCAGTATTTT
TRBV24-1,TRBJ2-1,TRBD2,-,CATSDTLAGPYNEQFF,TGTGCCACCAGTGATACACTAGCGGGACCCTACAATGAGCAGTTCTTC
TRBV3-1/TRBV3-2,TRBJ1-3,-,-,CASSPTGAPGNTIYF,TGTGCCAGCAGCCCCACTGGGGCCCCTGGAAACACCATATATTTT
TRBV7-9,TRBJ2-5,TRBD2,-,CASSLERLAGVTQYF,TGTGCCAGCAGCTTAGAACGTCTAGCGGGGGTGACCCAGTACTTC
TRBV19,TRBJ1-4,-,-,CASKKTRGFEKLFF,TGTGCCAGTAAAAAGACAAGGGGATTCGAAAAACTGTTTTTT
TRBV6-5,TRBJ1-4,TRBD1,-,CASSYAGTVNEKLFF,TGTGCCAGCAGTTATGCCGGGACAGTTAATGAAAAACTGTTTTTT